The 22 T cell receptor beta chains below come from one sample, sequenced in a study of CD8+ T cells in alopecia areata. Extracted from the samples, RNA was reverse transcribed into cDNA to serve as the sequencing template. Using immunoSEQ multiplex PCR, the repertoire was profiled, and TCRdb retains in-frame clones only, with some absent. The sample carries hundreds of thousands of clones, 67% recorded once. The specimen was CD4+ T cells sorted from blood, collected at week 0. The origin of the receptors is a human donor with alopecia areata.

This chain links TRBV4-2 with TRBJ2-5; 7 bases are a match to TRBD2. After removal of 2 bases from V and 3 bases from J, the junction contained 3 bases not matched to a gene. Germline V gives CDR1 LGHNA, CDR2 YNFKEQ. This CDR3 region has 14 residues. Here the CDR3 reads CASSQLAGEETQYF. Written as DNA, the CDR3 is TGTGCCAGCAGCCAACTGGCGGGGGAAGAGACCCAGTACTTC.

This clone was picked up many times. This sample includes further DNA sequences coding for the same CDR3. The genes are TRBV7-9 and TRBJ2-3; 12 bases map to TRBD2. Germline V gives CDR1 SEHNR, CDR2 FQNEAQ (reference sequence). Trimming removed 5 bases from V and 1 base from J; junction bases left unmatched: 1. The CDR3 consists of 15 residues. This CDR3 is CASSRTSGGTDTQYF. Written as DNA, the CDR3 is TGTGCCAGCAGCCGGACTAGCGGGGGCACAGATACGCAGTATTTT.

V gene TRBV13 combines with J gene TRBJ2-3; 9 bases agree with TRBD2. This CDR3 has 16 residues. J lost 4 bases, V lost 3 bases, and 8 bases had no gene match. CDR1 is PRHDT and CDR2 is FYEKMQ in the germline V gene (reference sequence). In DNA form, the CDR3 reads TGTGCCAGCAGCTTTTGGCGGGGGGGCAAAGCAGATACGCAGTATTTT. Amino acid sequence: CASSFWRGGKADTQYF.

The chain carries TRBV30 and TRBJ1-1, with D possibly TRBD1 on 5 matching bases. The CDR3 covers 14 residues. Germline CDR1 is GTSNPN and CDR2 is SVGIG (reference sequence). V was clipped by 0 bases and J by 5 bases, with 13 bases between them. CDR3 coding DNA: TGTGCCTGGAGTGTACGAGGGGTCTGGACTGAAGCTTTCTTT. Amino acid sequence: CAWSVRGVWTEAFF.

The gene calls are TRBV11-1 and TRBJ2-3, with D possibly matching TRBD2 (5 bases). The length of the CDR3 is 14 residues. The V gene's germline CDR1 is SGHAT and CDR2 FQDESV (reference sequence). The V and J ends lost 7 bases and 6 bases respectively, with 17 bases between them. The CDR3 DNA is TGTGCCAGCAACGACGGACCCAGGAGGGATACGCAGTATTTT. Protein: CASNDGPRRDTQYF. The full variable domain, completed using reference TRBV11-1 and TRBJ2-3, is EAEVAQSPRYKITEKSQAVAFWCDPISGHATLYWYRQILGQGPELLVQFQDESVVDDSQLPKDRFSAERLKGVDSTLKIQPAELGDSAMYLCASNDGPRRDTQYFGPGTRLTVL.

The rearrangement joins TRBV7-2 to TRBJ1-2; TRBD1 matches 12 bases. Germline V gene sequence: CDR1 SGHTA, CDR2 FQGNSA. V dropped 0 bases and J dropped 7; count of bases not matched to a gene: 18. The CDR3 extends over 20 amino acids. CDR3 loop: CASSLAPGGVPGTGGRGYTF. In DNA, the CDR3 is TGTGCCAGCAGCTTAGCTCCCGGGGGAGTGCCTGGGACAGGGGGCCGTGGCTACACCTTC.

The chain recombines TRBV6-5 with TRBJ2-1; tentatively, D is TRBD2 (5 bases). The germline V gene has CDR1 MNHEY and CDR2 SVGAGI. V lost 7 bases and J 9 bases, leaving 16 bases between the germline ends. This CDR3 has 13 amino acids. The CDR3 DNA reads as TGTGCCAGCACTATGGGAGTCGGTGGTGAGCAGTTCTTC. Translated, it gives CASTMGVGGEQFF.

The chain carries TRBV30 and TRBJ2-7; D not resolved. V dropped 4 bases and J dropped 0 bases, with 7 bases sitting between them. Germline lookup yields CDR1 GTSNPN and CDR2 SVGIG (reference sequence). The CDR3 loop spans 12 amino acids. The CDR3 region has the DNA TGTGCCTGGAATCGCGACTCCTACGAGCAGTACTTC. This sequence encodes CAWNRDSYEQYF.

In this sample, this clone turned up once. V and J are TRBV30 and TRBJ2-5; TRBD2 might be the D (5 bases). Looked up from germline, CDR1 is GTSNPN and CDR2 is SVGIG (reference sequence). There are 12 residues in the CDR3. With 3 bases removed from V and 5 bases from J, the gap between germline ends came to 10 bases. CDR3 residues: CAWSRGWETQYF. The CDR3 nucleotides are TGTGCCTGGAGCCGGGGTTGGGAGACCCAGTACTTC.

V usage is TRBV7-9 and J usage is TRBJ2-1; D uncertain. This CDR3 has 11 amino acids. The V and J ends lost 8 bases and 5 bases respectively, with 7 bases between them. Germline values: CDR1 SEHNR, CDR2 FQNEAQ (reference sequence). The CDR3 sequence: CASGWNNEQFF. CDR3 in DNA: TGTGCCAGCGGTTGGAACAATGAGCAGTTCTTC.

The V gene is TRBV5-1, the J gene TRBJ2-7; weak D call: TRBD1 (5 bases). This CDR3 has 14 amino acids. Between the trimmed V and J ends, which lost 3 bases and 4 bases, there was a span of 14 bases. The germline gives CDR1 SGHRS, CDR2 YFSETQ. This chain's CDR3 is CASSYGQGTYEQYF. The CDR3 bases are TGCGCCAGCAGCTACGGCCAGGGAACGTACGAGCAGTACTTC.

CDR3 in DNA: TGTGCCAGCAGCAAGGACAGGGGCTTGAACACTGAAGCTTTCTTT. Encoded protein: CASSKDRGLNTEAFF. V is TRBV7-3 and J is TRBJ1-1; 9 bases agree with TRBD1. This CDR3 has 15 amino acids. Trimming took 5 bases from V and 0 from J; bases not matched to a gene: 4. Germline V gives CDR1 SGHTA, CDR2 FQGTGA.

This chain uses TRBV27 with TRBJ1-6; D gene uncertain. CDR1 MNHEY and CDR2 SMNVEV come from the germline V gene (reference sequence). V was clipped by 6 bases and J by 7 bases, with 16 bases between them. This CDR3 has 15 amino acids. CDR3 bases: TGTGCCAGCAGGACTGGGCTGAAGGGAAATTCACCCCTCCACTTT. Translation gives CASRTGLKGNSPLHF.

This clone was counted a single time. The chain recombines TRBV2 with TRBJ2-5; D is possibly TRBD2 (6 bases). V lost 6 bases, J lost 6 bases, and 17 bases lay in between. The CDR3 length is 14 residues. CDR1 and CDR2 from the germline V gene are SNHLY and FYNNEI. The CDR3 bases are TGTGCCAGCAGGCCTAGCGTTCGTGTGAAGACCCAGTACTTC. Translated, it gives CASRPSVRVKTQYF.

Worth noting for this clone: At one end, the junction sequence differs from germline, possibly due to a read error. The chain's CDR3 is CASSDQRGASHNEQFF. The CDR3 nucleotides are TGTGCCAGCAGTGACCAGCGGGGGGCCTCCCACAATGAGCAGTTCTTC. The chain is built from TRBV25-1 and TRBJ2-1; 9 nucleotides match TRBD2. The CDR3 loop spans 16 amino acids. Germline CDR1 and CDR2: MGHDK and SYGVNS.

Concerning this clone itself: The same CDR3 can be traced to other DNA sequences in this sample. The genes are TRBV11-2 and TRBJ1-2; D call uncertain. The CDR3 is 12 amino acids. With 0 bases removed from V and 5 bases from J, the gap between germline ends came to 4 bases. Germline CDR1 and CDR2: SGHAT and FQNNGV. This chain's CDR3 is CASSLEGYGYTF. The DNA for the CDR3 is TGTGCCAGCAGCTTAGAGGGATATGGCTACACCTTC.

The chain couples TRBV2 to TRBJ1-2, with 10 bases fitting TRBD1. The CDR3 runs to 12 residues. Germline V gene lookup returns CDR1 SNHLY and CDR2 FYNNEI. The trim removed 8 bases at V and 3 bases at J, leaving 0 bases unmatched. CDR3 sequence (DNA): TGTGCCAGCGGACAGGGGGACTATGGCTACACCTTC. Its protein is CASGQGDYGYTF.

The chain couples TRBV18 to TRBJ2-3, with D uncertain. CDR1 is KGHSH and CDR2 is LQKENI in the germline V gene. V lost 1 base, J lost 4 bases, and 6 bases lay in between. This CDR3 contains 13 residues. CDR3 in amino acids: CASSPRGADTQYF. DNA for the CDR3: TGTGCCAGCTCACCACGGGGTGCAGATACGCAGTATTTT.

This clone appeared a single time. This chain uses TRBV23-1 with TRBJ2-7; D uncertain. TRBV23-1 is known as an ORF, though its function is uncertain. Trimming left V 1 base short and J 4 bases short, with 20 bases between. The CDR3 totals 17 residues. Written as DNA, the CDR3 is TGCGCCAGCAGTCAATTCAGCAGGATCCTTGATAGGTACGAGCAGTACTTC. Translating it yields CASSQFSRILDRYEQYF.

The chain uses TRBV29-1 and TRBJ2-7; the D call may be TRBD1 or TRBD2 (5 bases each). Trimming took 5 bases from V and 3 from J, leaving 14 bases between them. The CDR3 has 13 amino acids. Germline CDR1 and CDR2: SQVTM and ANQGSEA. Here the CDR3 reads CSVIRDASYEQYF. The CDR3 nucleotides are TGCAGCGTTATACGGGACGCCAGCTACGAGCAGTACTTC.

The chain carries TRBV30 and TRBJ1-5; 11 bases line up with TRBD1. The CDR3 totals 16 residues. J was trimmed by 7 bases and V by 0 bases; bases with no gene match: 8. CDR1 is GTSNPN, CDR2 SVGIG, per germline (reference sequence). CDR3 sequence reads: CAWSVQGTGGWQPQHF. The CDR3, as DNA: TGTGCCTGGAGTGTACAAGGGACAGGGGGGTGGCAGCCCCAGCATTTT.

The chain recombines TRBV25-1 with TRBJ1-5; D not certain. This CDR3 spans 12 amino acids. V was pared by 4 bases and J by 5 bases, with 6 bases between. The germline gives CDR1 MGHDK, CDR2 SYGVNS. CDR3: CASSGVDQPQHF. The CDR3 nucleotides are TGTGCCAGCAGTGGGGTCGATCAGCCCCAGCATTTT.